This T cell receptor (beta chain) came from a study of blood T cell repertoires in COVID-19. Across the whole study: The study counted Cohort 3 donors as recovered given two negative PCRs, clearance, or symptom resolution. Acute-phase and convalescent COVID-19 samples originated in the United States, Italy and Spain.

Per the original data handling: Amplification from reference gene primers served as the basis for estimated nucleated cell counts. Using immunoSEQ multiplex PCR, the repertoire was profiled, and TCRdb retains in-frame clones only, with some absent. The V and J calls and the clone size are those of that table, but D and trimming were determined from the DNA. The sample shows approximately 140,000 clones, over 75% of them seen only once. V shed 5 bases, J shed 7 bases, and the junction held 6 bases outside the gene matches. Per the germline V gene, CDR1 is SEHNR and CDR2 is FQNEAQ (reference sequence). This CDR3 contains 14 residues. To note about this clone: Other nucleotide sequences from this sample produce the same CDR3.

Sequencing was performed on PBMCs or T cells enriched from blood (not recorded which). The sequence was obtained from a man in his forties or fifties in a cohort exposed to, infected with or recovered from COVID-19 (not recorded which). The rearrangement links TRBV7-9 to TRBJ1-5, with 9 bases matching TRBD1. The CDR3 bases are TGTGCCAGCAGCCTCGGACAGGGGCACCAGCCCCAGCATTTT. This gives the protein CASSLGQGHQPQHF.